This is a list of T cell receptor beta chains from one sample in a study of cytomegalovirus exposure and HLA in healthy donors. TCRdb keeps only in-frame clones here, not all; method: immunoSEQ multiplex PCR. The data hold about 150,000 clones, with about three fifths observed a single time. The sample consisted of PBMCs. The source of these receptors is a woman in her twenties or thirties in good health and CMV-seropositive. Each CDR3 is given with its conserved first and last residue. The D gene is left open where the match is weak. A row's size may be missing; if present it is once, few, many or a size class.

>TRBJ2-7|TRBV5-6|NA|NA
CASSLSGFIYEQYF
TGTGCCAGCAGCTTATCGGGATTTATCTACGAGCAGTACTTC
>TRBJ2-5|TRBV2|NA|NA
CASSYDSQETQYF
TGTGCCAGCAGTTACGACTCCCAAGAGACCCAGTACTTC
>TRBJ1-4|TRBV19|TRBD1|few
CASSIDWTGTHEKLFF
TGTGCCAGTAGTATAGACTGGACAGGAACCCATGAAAAACTGTTTTTT
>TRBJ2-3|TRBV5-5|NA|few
CASSARSRPDTQYF
TGTGCCAGCAGTGCAAGGTCTAGGCCAGATACGCAGTATTTT
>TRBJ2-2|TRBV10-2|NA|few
CASISGRHTGELFF
TGCGCCAGCATTAGTGGGAGGCACACCGGGGAGCTGTTTTTT
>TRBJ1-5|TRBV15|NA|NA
CATSRGSYSNQPQHF
TGTGCCACCAGCAGGGGCAGTTATAGCAATCAGCCCCAGCATTTT
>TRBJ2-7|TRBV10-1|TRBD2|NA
CASSLAADSYEQYF
TGCGCCAGCAGCCTAGCGGCAGACTCCTACGAGCAGTACTTC
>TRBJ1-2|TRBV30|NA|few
CAWSHQEVYGYTF
TGTGCCTGGAGTCATCAGGAGGTTTATGGCTACACCTTC
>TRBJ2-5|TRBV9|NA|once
CASCPRAARGETQYF
TGTGCCAGCTGCCCCAGGGCGGCCCGAGGAGAGACCCAGTACTTC
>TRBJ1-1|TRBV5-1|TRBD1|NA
CASSSSFRDSEAFF
TGCGCCAGCAGTTCTTCTTTCCGGGACAGTGAAGCTTTCTTT
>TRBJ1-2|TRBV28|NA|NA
CASSLPRPTGSHGYTF
TGTGCCAGCAGTTTACCCCGTCCAACAGGGAGCCATGGCTACACCTTC
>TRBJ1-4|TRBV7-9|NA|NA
CASSFMTPSEKLFF
TGTGCCAGCAGCTTTATGACACCCAGCGAAAAACTGTTTTTT
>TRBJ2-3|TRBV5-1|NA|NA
CASSLGGRPDTQYF
TGCGCCAGCAGCTTGGGGGGGCGGCCAGATACGCAGTATTTT
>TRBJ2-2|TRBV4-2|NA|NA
CASSQVAENTGELFF
TGTGCCAGCAGCCAAGTGGCGGAAAACACCGGGGAGCTGTTTTTT
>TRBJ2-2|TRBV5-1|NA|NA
CASSLQGAHLSGELFF
TGCGCCAGCAGCTTACAAGGGGCGCATCTATCCGGGGAGCTGTTTTTT
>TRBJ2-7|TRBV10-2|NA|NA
CASSERHYEQYF
TGCGCCAGCAGTGAGCGACACTACGAGCAGTACTTC
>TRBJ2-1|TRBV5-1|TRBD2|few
CASSLWTSVYNEQFF
TGCGCCAGCAGCTTGTGGACTAGCGTTTACAATGAGCAGTTCTTC
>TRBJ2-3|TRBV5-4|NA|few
CASSLEVGFSKLSTQYF
TGTGCCAGCAGCTTGGAGGTGGGCTTCTCCAAACTTAGTACGCAGTATTTT
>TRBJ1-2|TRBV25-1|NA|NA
CASSELADYGYTF
TGTGCCAGCAGTGAACTGGCGGATTATGGCTACACCTTC
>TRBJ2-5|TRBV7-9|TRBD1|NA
CASSLAGQGVGTQYF
TGTGCCAGCAGCTTAGCGGGACAGGGGGTCGGGACCCAGTACTTC
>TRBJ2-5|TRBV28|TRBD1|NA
CASSLLGQGARGETQYF
TGTGCCAGCAGTTTACTAGGACAGGGGGCTCGGGGAGAGACCCAGTACTTC
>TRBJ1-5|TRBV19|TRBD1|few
CASNTDRGSQPQHF
TGTGCCAGTAACACAGACAGGGGCAGTCAGCCCCAGCATTTT
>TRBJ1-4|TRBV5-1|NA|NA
CASSFTGLPLGKLFF
TGCGCCAGCAGCTTCACGGGGTTACCTTTAGGAAAACTGTTTTTT
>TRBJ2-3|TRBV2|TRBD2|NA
CASSRGRGTDTQYF
TGTGCCAGCTCGCGGGGGAGGGGCACAGATACGCAGTATTTT
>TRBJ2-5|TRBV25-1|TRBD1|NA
CASSAPGQGVYKETQYF
TGTGCCAGCAGTGCCCCCGGACAGGGCGTTTACAAAGAGACCCAGTACTTC
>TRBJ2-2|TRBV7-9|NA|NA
CSSSFGSTGELFF
TGTTCCAGCAGCTTCGGTTCTACCGGGGAGCTGTTTTTT
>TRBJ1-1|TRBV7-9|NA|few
CASSFDWGNTEAFF
TGTGCCAGCAGCTTCGACTGGGGCAACACTGAAGCTTTCTTT
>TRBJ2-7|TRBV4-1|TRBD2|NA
CASTSVPRGNRAYEQYF
TGCGCCAGCACCTCAGTCCCGCGGGGGAACAGAGCCTACGAGCAGTACTTC
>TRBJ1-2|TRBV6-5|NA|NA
CASSYSLGGGVYGYTF
TGTGCCAGCAGTTACTCGTTGGGAGGAGGGGTCTATGGCTACACCTTC
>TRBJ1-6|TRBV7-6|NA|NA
CASSPRMGANNSPLHF
TGTGCCAGCAGCCCCCGGATGGGGGCTAATAATTCACCCCTCCACTTT
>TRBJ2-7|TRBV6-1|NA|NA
CASRISGTLYEQYF
TGTGCCAGCAGGATTTCCGGGACTCTCTACGAGCAGTACTTC
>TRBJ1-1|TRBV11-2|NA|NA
CASSLEFRQWDEAFF
TGTGCCAGCAGCTTAGAATTTAGACAGTGGGATGAAGCTTTCTTT
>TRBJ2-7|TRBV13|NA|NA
CASSLTATYEQYF
TGTGCCAGCAGCCTGACAGCCACCTACGAGCAGTACTTC
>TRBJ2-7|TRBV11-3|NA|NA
CASSLAAGQGEQYF
TGTGCCAGCAGCTTAGCGGCAGGGCAAGGCGAGCAGTACTTC
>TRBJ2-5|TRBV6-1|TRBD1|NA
CASSEVPTTYRGQTQYF
TGTGCCAGCAGTGAAGTGCCCACCACATACAGGGGCCAGACCCAGTACTTC
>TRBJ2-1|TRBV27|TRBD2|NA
CASSYVREGFNEQFF
TGTGCCAGCAGTTATGTACGGGAGGGGTTTAATGAGCAGTTCTTC
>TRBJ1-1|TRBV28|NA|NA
CASSFRGRGSGEAFF
TGTGCCAGCAGTTTCCGGGGTCGAGGATCGGGTGAAGCTTTCTTT
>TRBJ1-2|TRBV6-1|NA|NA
CASSPGGDYGYTF
TGTGCCAGCAGTCCCGGGGGGGACTATGGCTACACCTTC
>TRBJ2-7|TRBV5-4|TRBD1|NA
CASSLEGAAYEQYF
TGTGCCAGCAGCTTGGAGGGGGCTGCCTACGAGCAGTACTTC
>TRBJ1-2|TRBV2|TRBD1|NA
CASSLTGRRTF
TGTGCCAGCAGTCTGACAGGGCGTAGGACCTTC
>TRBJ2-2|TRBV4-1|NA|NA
CASTQGGVNVAGELFF
TGCGCCAGCACCCAGGGGGGGGTTAATGTAGCCGGGGAGCTGTTTTTT
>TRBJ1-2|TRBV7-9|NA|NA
CASSYYPGQTNYGYTF
TGTGCCAGCAGCTATTATCCCGGACAGACTAACTATGGCTACACCTTC
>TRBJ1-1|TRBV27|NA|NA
CASSARVNTEAFF
TGTGCCAGCAGTGCCCGAGTGAACACTGAAGCTTTCTTT
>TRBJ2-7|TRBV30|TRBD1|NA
CAWGQGPYEQYF
TGTGCCTGGGGACAGGGTCCCTACGAGCAGTACTTC
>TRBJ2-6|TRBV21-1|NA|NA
CASSHPPGKRTGKVAGANVLTF
TGTGCCAGCAGCCACCCCCCTGGGAAAAGGACAGGGAAGGTAGCTGGGGCCAACGTCCTGACTTTC
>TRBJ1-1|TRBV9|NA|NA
CASSPLLGTEAFF
TGTGCCAGCAGCCCACTTCTAGGCACTGAAGCTTTCTTT
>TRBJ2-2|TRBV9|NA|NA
CASSVAGMVNTGELFF
TGTGCCAGCAGCGTAGCCGGGATGGTGAACACCGGGGAGCTGTTTTTT
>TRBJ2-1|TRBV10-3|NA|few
CAISDRGQHNEQFF
TGTGCCATCAGCGACCGAGGGCAGCACAATGAGCAGTTCTTC
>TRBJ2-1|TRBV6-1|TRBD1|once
CASSDRGRRNEQFF
TGTGCCAGCAGTGACAGGGGGCGAAGGAATGAGCAGTTCTTC
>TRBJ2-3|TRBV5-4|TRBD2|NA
CASSLRGAGVDTQYF
TGTGCCAGCAGCCTGCGGGGGGCCGGGGTAGATACGCAGTATTTT
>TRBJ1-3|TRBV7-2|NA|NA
CASSPTGNTIYF
TGTGCCAGCAGCCCTACTGGAAACACCATATATTTT
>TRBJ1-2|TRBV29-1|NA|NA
CSVEGMGLIANYGYTF
TGCAGCGTTGAAGGAATGGGACTCATAGCTAACTATGGCTACACCTTC
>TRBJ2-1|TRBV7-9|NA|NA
CASSPRTGVEGDNEQFF
TGTGCCAGCAGCCCCCGGACGGGAGTCGAAGGGGACAATGAGCAGTTCTTC